A selection of T cell receptor beta chains follows, all from one sample in a study of molecular identifiers for immune sequencing clone quantification. TCRdb re-called the PCR reads with MiXCR, one entry per CDR3 protein. Of nearly 650,000 distinct CDR3 sequences in the sample, roughly 23% were seen once. The specimen sequenced was naive CD8+ T cells from blood, with Jurkat cell RNA spiked in. Receptors originate from a human donor in good health. Some libraries in this study had Jurkat cell RNA spiked in. Both conserved end residues are part of each CDR3. D genes are given only for firm matches. Rows may omit the clone size; those that give it use once, few, many or a size class.

j_call v_call clone_size d_call cdr3_nt cdr3_aa
TRBJ1-1 TRBV19 many - TGTGCCAGCGAAAAATTTACTCGGGGATTCACTGAAGCTTTCTTT CASEKFTRGFTEAFF
TRBJ2-5 TRBV11-2 many - TGTGCCAGCCACCGGAGTGGGTACCACCAAGAGACCCAGTACTTC CASHRSGYHQETQYF
TRBJ2-3 TRBV29-1 many - TGCAGCGTTGCGGAACGGGCAGGGGTGCCAGATACGCAGTATTTT CSVAERAGVPDTQYF
TRBJ1-1 TRBV4-3 many - TGCGCCAGCAGCCAAGATTTCACGGGCAACACTGAAGCTTTCTTT CASSQDFTGNTEAFF
TRBJ1-2 TRBV19 many - TGTGCCAGTAGTATTGGGAACGGGCTTGGCTATGGCTACACCTTC CASSIGNGLGYGYTF
TRBJ2-3 TRBV6-5 - - TGTGCCAGCGGTTACTCGGTAGGGTTGGCAGATACGCAGTGTTTT CASGYSVGLADTQCF
TRBJ1-1 TRBV7-9 many - TGTGCCAGCAGCCCTCCCGGCAGTGTGAACACTGAAGCTTTCTTT CASSPPGSVNTEAFF
TRBJ2-3 TRBV12-3/TRBV12-4 many TRBD1 TGTGCCAGCAGTTTTTTCGACAGGGGGCGTCGAGATACGCAGTATTTT CASSFFDRGRRDTQYF
TRBJ1-5 TRBV4-1 many - TGCGCCAGCAGCCAATTCATGGGGGTTAGGCAGCCCCAGCATTTT CASSQFMGVRQPQHF
TRBJ1-2 TRBV3-1 - - TGTGCCAGCAGCCAAGAGTACACAAACTATGGCTACACCTTC CASSQEYTNYGYTF
TRBJ2-3 TRBV28 - - TGTGCCGGCAGTTTATCAGGGGCTAGCACAGATACGCAGTATTTT CAGSLSGASTDTQYF
TRBJ1-2 TRBV2 - - TGTGCCAGCAGCGCTTTTCTACTGGACTTTAACTATGGCTACACCTTC CASSAFLLDFNYGYTF
TRBJ2-2 TRBV3-1 many TRBD1 TGTGCCAGCAGCCCAGGGACAGGGTTTGACGGGGAGCTGTTTTTT CASSPGTGFDGELFF
TRBJ2-1 TRBV19 few - TGTGCCAGTAGTATACCACAGAATGAGCAGTTCTTC CASSIPQNEQFF
TRBJ2-7 TRBV6-5 many TRBD1 TGTGCCAGCAGTCCACAGGGGGTTTTCAACGAGCAGTACTTC CASSPQGVFNEQYF
TRBJ2-7 TRBV19 few - TGTGCCAGTAGCGCCGGATGGGAGCAGTACTTC CASSAGWEQYF
TRBJ1-1 TRBV4-1 - TRBD1 TGCGCCAGCAGCACCCGACAGGGGAAGAACACTGAAGCTTTCTTT CASSTRQGKNTEAFF